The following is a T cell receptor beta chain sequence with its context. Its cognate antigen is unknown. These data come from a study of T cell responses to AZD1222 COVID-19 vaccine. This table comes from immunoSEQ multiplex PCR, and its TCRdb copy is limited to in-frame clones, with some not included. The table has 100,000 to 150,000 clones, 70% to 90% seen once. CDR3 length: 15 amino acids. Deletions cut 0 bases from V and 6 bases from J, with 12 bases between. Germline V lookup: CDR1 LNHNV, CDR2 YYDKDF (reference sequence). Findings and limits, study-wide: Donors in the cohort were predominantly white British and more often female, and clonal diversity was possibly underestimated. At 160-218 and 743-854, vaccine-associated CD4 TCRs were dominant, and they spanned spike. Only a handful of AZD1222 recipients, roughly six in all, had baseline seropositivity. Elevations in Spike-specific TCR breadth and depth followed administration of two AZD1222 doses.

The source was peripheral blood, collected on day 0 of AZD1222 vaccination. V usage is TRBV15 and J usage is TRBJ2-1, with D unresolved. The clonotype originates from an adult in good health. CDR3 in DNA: TGTGCCACCAGCAGAGAGGACCACGGGTCCAATGAGCAGTTCTTC. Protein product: CATSREDHGSNEQFF.